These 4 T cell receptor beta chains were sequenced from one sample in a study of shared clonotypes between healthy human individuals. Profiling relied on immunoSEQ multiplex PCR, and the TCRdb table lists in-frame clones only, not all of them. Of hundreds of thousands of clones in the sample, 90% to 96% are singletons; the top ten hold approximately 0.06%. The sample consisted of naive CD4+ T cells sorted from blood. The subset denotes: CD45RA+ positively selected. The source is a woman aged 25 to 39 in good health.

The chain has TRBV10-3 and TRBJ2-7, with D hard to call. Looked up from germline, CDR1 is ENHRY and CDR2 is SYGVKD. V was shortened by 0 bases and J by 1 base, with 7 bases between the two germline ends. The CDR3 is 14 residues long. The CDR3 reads CAISESMGSYEQYF. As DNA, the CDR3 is TGTGCCATCAGTGAGTCAATGGGTTCCTACGAGCAGTACTTC.

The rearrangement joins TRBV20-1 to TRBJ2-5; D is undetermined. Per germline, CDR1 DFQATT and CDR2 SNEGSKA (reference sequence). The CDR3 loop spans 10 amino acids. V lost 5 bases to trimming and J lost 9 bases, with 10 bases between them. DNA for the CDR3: TGCAGTGCTCCCGTTGGGGCCCAGTACTTC. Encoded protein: CSAPVGAQYF.

The CDR3 here is CSVRLAGDTQYF. For the CDR3, the DNA is TGCAGCGTGCGACTAGCGGGGGATACGCAGTATTTT. This chain links TRBV29-1 with TRBJ2-3, with 11 nucleotides matching TRBD2. Germline CDR1 and CDR2: SQVTM and ANQGSEA. V lost 6 bases to trimming and J lost 6 bases; unmatched junction nucleotides: 2. The CDR3 has 12 residues.

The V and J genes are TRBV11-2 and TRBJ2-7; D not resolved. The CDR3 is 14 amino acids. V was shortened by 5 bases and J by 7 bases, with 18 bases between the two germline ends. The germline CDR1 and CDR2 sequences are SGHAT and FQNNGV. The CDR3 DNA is TGTGCCAGCAGCATCCTCGGCTCAAGTTGGGAGCAGTACTTC. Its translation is CASSILGSSWEQYF.